Shown below are 23 T cell receptor beta chains from a single sample sequenced in a study of blood T cell repertoires in COVID-19. Sequenced by immunoSEQ multiplex PCR; TCRdb stores in-frame clones only, minus some. The table has around 330,000 clones, about nine tenths seen once. The source material was PBMCs or T cells enriched from blood (not recorded which). The origin of the receptors is a woman aged 18-29 years who had recovered from COVID-19.

The chain uses TRBV9 and TRBJ2-1; 10 bases match TRBD1. The CDR3 runs 16 residues. V dropped 1 base and J dropped 8; count of bases not matched to a gene: 9. Germline V gene sequence: CDR1 SGDLS, CDR2 YYNGEE. This CDR3 reads CASSVLRTGGKDEQFF. For the CDR3, the DNA is TGTGCCAGCAGCGTATTAAGGACAGGGGGGAAAGATGAGCAGTTCTTC.

V is TRBV6-5 and J is TRBJ2-7; D perhaps matches TRBD1 (6 bases). V shed 6 bases and J shed 12 bases, with 24 bases lying between them. CDR3 length equals 14 residues. Germline CDR1 reads MNHEY; CDR2 reads SVGAGI. The CDR3 spells CASRPRQASSQAYF. As DNA, the CDR3 is TGTGCCAGCAGACCCCGACAGGCCTCCTCGCAGGCGTACTTC.

This clone turned up a few times. The chain is built from TRBV5-1 and TRBJ1-4, with TRBD1 matching over 8 bases. V lost 0 bases and J lost 8; bases outside the gene matches: 6. Germline loops: CDR1 SGHRS, CDR2 YFSETQ. This CDR3 has 15 amino acids. The CDR3 here is CASSLGTGRREKLFF. The CDR3 nucleotides read TGCGCCAGCAGCTTGGGGACAGGGAGGAGGGAAAAACTGTTTTTT.

The chain joins TRBV2 to TRBJ2-5; 7 nucleotides align to TRBD1. V was pared by 7 bases and J by 1 base, with 6 bases of the junction left unmatched. The CDR3 spans 14 residues. In germline, CDR1 is SNHLY, CDR2 FYNNEI. The CDR3 sequence: CASTGQASQETQYF. In DNA, the CDR3 is TGTGCCAGCACTGGACAGGCATCCCAAGAGACCCAGTACTTC.

This clone was observed a handful of times. The gene calls are TRBV2 and TRBJ1-1; D is unresolved. The CDR3 is made up of 16 amino acids. Germline V CDR1 and CDR2: SNHLY, FYNNEI. Trimming took 2 bases from V and 0 from J, leaving 13 bases between them. For the CDR3, the DNA is TGTGCCAGCAGTGAATGGCTAGCCCTAATGAACACTGAAGCTTTCTTT. Amino acids: CASSEWLALMNTEAFF.

The rearrangement links TRBV5-1 to TRBJ1-2; 10 positions agree with TRBD1. This CDR3 spans 16 amino acids. V was clipped by 0 bases and J by 8 bases; unmatched bases: 10. Looked up from germline, CDR1 is SGHRS and CDR2 is YFSETQ. In nucleotides, the CDR3 is TGCGCCAGCAGCTTGGGTGAGACAGGGGGCGCCGGCGGCTACACCTTC. It is translated as CASSLGETGGAGGYTF.

The rearrangement links TRBV18 to TRBJ1-5; TRBD1 might be the D (6 bases). Germline V lookup: CDR1 KGHSH, CDR2 LQKENI. This CDR3 has 14 residues. Deletions cut 4 bases from V and 4 bases from J, with 11 bases between. CDR3 protein: CASSLETGNQPQHF. The CDR3 nucleotides read TGTGCCAGCTCACTGGAGACAGGTAATCAGCCCCAGCATTTT.

This clone appeared once. The genes are TRBV10-3 and TRBJ1-1; 7 bases agree with TRBD1. CDR1 and CDR2 from the germline V gene are ENHRY and SYGVKD. J lost 4 bases, V lost 8 bases, and 10 bases had no gene match. The CDR3 extends over 14 amino acids. CDR3 region: CAIGYTGDATEAFF. The CDR3 nucleotides are TGTGCCATCGGATATACAGGGGACGCCACTGAAGCTTTCTTT.

The J gene is TRBJ1-2, the V gene TRBV7-2; TRBD1 aligns across 7 bases. Trimming cost V 1 base and J 6 bases; bases outside gene matches: 5. This CDR3 has 14 residues. Germline CDR1 SGHTA, CDR2 FQGNSA. The CDR3 region is CASSLVRQGDGYTF. The CDR3 DNA is TGTGCCAGCAGCTTAGTAAGGCAGGGGGATGGCTACACCTTC.

The gene calls are TRBV6-5 and TRBJ1-3; 8 bases align to TRBD1. The V gene's germline CDR1 is MNHEY and CDR2 SVGAGI. Trimming cost V 4 bases and J 4 bases; bases outside gene matches: 6. The CDR3 length is 15 residues. CDR3 DNA: TGTGCCAGCAGTTCCGCAGGGGGCTCAGGAAACACCATATATTTT. It specifies CASSSAGGSGNTIYF.

The rearrangement joins TRBV6-1 to TRBJ1-4, with a tentative D call TRBD1 (5 bases). The CDR3 has 14 amino acids. With 2 bases removed from V and 5 bases from J, the gap between germline ends came to 9 bases. Germline values: CDR1 MNHNS, CDR2 SASEGT. The CDR3 DNA reads as TGTGCCAGCAGTGAACCAGGGCCGAATGAAAAACTGTTTTTT. It yields the protein CASSEPGPNEKLFF.

The genes are TRBV27 and TRBJ2-1; D might be TRBD2 (6 bases). Between the trimmed V and J ends, which lost 7 bases and 0 bases, there was a span of 22 bases. CDR1 is MNHEY and CDR2 is SMNVEV in the germline V gene (reference sequence). CDR3 length: 18 residues. In nucleotides, the CDR3 is TGTGCCAGCAATTCCCCCCCCCTAGCGACCTGCTCCTACAATGAGCAGTTCTTC. Amino acids: CASNSPPLATCSYNEQFF.

The J gene is TRBJ2-1, the V gene TRBV28, with 7 positions matching TRBD2. Germline loops: CDR1 MDHEN, CDR2 SYDVKM. The CDR3 is made up of 16 amino acids. The V gene end was trimmed by 8 bases and the J gene end by 6 bases; junction bases not matched to a gene: 16. The CDR3: CASARGGGPLFNEQFF. The CDR3 DNA sequence: TGTGCCAGCGCACGTGGGGGAGGGCCTTTATTCAATGAGCAGTTCTTC.

The DNA for the CDR3 is TGTGCCAGCCTCGGGACAGGGGGTAGCGGGAGGGCGGGAAGCTCCTACAATGAGCAGTTCTTC. Its protein is CASLGTGGSGRAGSSYNEQFF. The V gene is TRBV28, the J gene TRBJ2-1; D assignment may be TRBD1 or TRBD2 (11 bases each). The V end lost 8 bases, the J end lost 0 bases, and 32 bases lay between the germline ends. Looked up from germline, CDR1 is MDHEN and CDR2 is SYDVKM. The CDR3 sequence is 21 residues long.

The chain combines TRBV7-2 with TRBJ1-5, with a tentative D call TRBD1 (5 bases). CDR3 length: 15 amino acids. Trimming removed 3 bases from V and 0 bases from J, with 9 bases in between. The germline V gene has CDR1 SGHTA and CDR2 FQGNSA. This CDR3 reads CASSFGGISNQPQHF. The CDR3 region has the DNA TGTGCCAGCAGCTTCGGGGGGATTAGCAATCAGCCCCAGCATTTT.

This rearrangement joins TRBV7-3 to TRBJ2-1; tentative D call: TRBD2 (6 bases). Per germline, CDR1 SGHTA and CDR2 FQGTGA. The germline V and J ends were trimmed by 1 base and 4 bases, with 14 bases remaining between them. CDR3 size: 16 residues. CDR3 region: CASSLMASAGYNEQFF. CDR3 nucleotides: TGTGCCAGCAGCTTAATGGCTAGCGCGGGGTACAATGAGCAGTTCTTC.

This sequence joins TRBV7-3 and TRBJ2-3; 13 nucleotides match TRBD2. Germline V lookup: CDR1 SGHTA, CDR2 FQGTGA. Trimming removed 4 bases from V and 2 bases from J; junction bases left unmatched: 3. The CDR3 is 16 amino acids. Here the CDR3 reads CASSSTSGGATDTQYF. CDR3 nucleotide sequence: TGTGCCAGCAGCTCCACTAGCGGGGGGGCCACAGATACGCAGTATTTT. The full variable domain, in which reference TRBV7-3 and TRBJ2-3 provide the parts outside the CDR3, is GAGVSQTPSNKVTEKGKYVELRCDPISGHTALYWYRQSLGQGPEFLIYFQGTGAADDSGLPNDRFFAVRPEGSVSTLKIQRTERGDSAVYLCASSSTSGGATDTQYFGPGTRLTVL.

The J gene is TRBJ1-1, the V gene TRBV18, with 9 nucleotides matching TRBD1. Germline values: CDR1 KGHSH, CDR2 LQKENI. V gave up 3 bases and J gave up 2 bases; unmatched junction bases: 4. This CDR3 comprises 15 residues. The CDR3 nucleotides read TGTGCCAGCTCACCCGAGACAGGGGGTAACACTGAAGCTTTCTTT. The encoded protein is CASSPETGGNTEAFF.

The rearrangement joins TRBV27 to TRBJ2-1; TRBD2 aligns across 7 bases. This CDR3 spans 14 amino acids. CDR1 and CDR2 (germline): MNHEY, SMNVEV (reference sequence). The V gene end was trimmed by 6 bases and the J gene end by 6 bases; junction bases not matched to a gene: 8. The CDR3 loop is CASRTYTSANEQFF. The CDR3 coding sequence is TGTGCCAGCAGGACCTATACTAGCGCCAATGAGCAGTTCTTC.

This clone was recorded only once. The V gene is TRBV28, the J gene TRBJ2-3, with no clear D. The length of the CDR3 is 13 residues. Germline CDR1 MDHEN, CDR2 SYDVKM. Trimming removed 6 bases at V and 9 bases at J, with 16 bases between. The chain's CDR3 is CASRMTQPSTQYF. The CDR3 bases are TGTGCCAGCAGAATGACTCAACCTTCAACGCAGTATTTT.

The sample holds one count of this clone. V usage is TRBV3-1 (or the pseudogene TRBV3-2) and J usage is TRBJ2-5; D uncertain. The CDR3 loop spans 13 amino acids. Germline CDR1 reads LGHDT; CDR2 reads YNNKEL (reference sequence). V was clipped by 1 base and J by 5 bases, with 8 bases between them. The CDR3 region is CASSQAPPETQYF. The CDR3 DNA is TGTGCCAGCAGCCAAGCCCCCCCGGAGACCCAGTACTTC.

The chain couples TRBV30 to TRBJ1-4; D unresolved. The CDR3 runs 12 residues. CDR1 GTSNPN and CDR2 SVGIG come from the germline V gene (reference sequence). V dropped 3 bases and J dropped 7 bases, with 9 bases sitting between them. In nucleotides, the CDR3 is TGTGCCTGGAGACTCCTCGGTGAAAAACTGTTTTTT. Protein product: CAWRLLGEKLFF. The whole variable domain, filled in from reference TRBV30 and TRBJ1-4, reads SQTIHQWPATLVQPVGSPLSLECTVEGTSNPNLYWYRQAAGRGLQLLFYSVGIGQISSEVPQNLSASRPQDRQFILSSKKLLLSDSGFYLCAWRLLGEKLFFGSGTQLSVL.

The chain combines TRBV5-5 with TRBJ2-5; 9 bases line up with TRBD1. Germline V gene lookup returns CDR1 SGHKS and CDR2 YYEKEE (reference sequence). After removal of 4 bases from V and 4 bases from J, the junction contained 8 bases not matched to a gene. This CDR3 is 15 amino acids long. DNA of the CDR3: TGTGCCAGCAGCACAGGGGACAGGGCTCGAGAGACCCAGTACTTC. Residues: CASSTGDRARETQYF.